Sequencing of this TCR beta chain was carried out in a study of cytomegalovirus exposure and HLA in healthy donors (TCRdb year 2017). About the full investigation: According to a later analysis, the roughly 120 validation repertoires were produced on the same platform as the 666 repertoires of the first cohort. In addition to the first cohort of around 670 subjects, a separate validation cohort of 130 or so different subjects was used. The aim of the study was to test whether cataloging public T cell receptors could identify signatures of past pathogen exposure. High-throughput TCR immunosequencing, statistical association of individual TCRs with disease status, and machine learning were combined to predict cytomegalovirus infection status. The study at large found these results: A later analysis lacked HLA typing for the validation cohort, so it scored co-occurrence in that cohort across all 110 or so repertoires. In vitro tests confirmed that a few of the cytomegalovirus-associated TCR beta chains recognize cytomegalovirus antigens. Subsequent analysis determined that TCRs grouped into clusters in the first cohort also showed a tendency toward co-occurrence across the 90 to 150 validation repertoires, and 94% of cluster scores exceeded 0. A total of 164 TCR beta chains were listed by the study as associated with cytomegalovirus. Most TCR sequences were observed very rarely across donors, whereas some public TCRs were present in many individuals. It was suggested by the authors that the approach could potentially be generalized to other disease states and immunological phenotypes. The classifier was reported to diagnose cytomegalovirus status with high specificity and sensitivity in both the original cohort and the validation cohort.

V ends up 5 bases short and J 6 bases short, with an unmatched junction base count of 7. The germline V gene encodes CDR1 SGHTA and CDR2 FQGNSA. The CDR3 has 14 amino acids, counting the end cysteine and phenylalanine. The retained sequence is limited to the CDR3, 42 bases, with the frame set at the first base. The protocol used for the library was the immunoSEQ multiplex PCR assay. As for how the authors treated the data: A statistical classification framework was built to diagnose cytomegalovirus status from the catalog of TCR beta chain sequences. Sourced from immuneACCESS, this table was stored by TCRdb with only in-frame sequences that have V and J called. A share of the clones is absent; for the studies checked, an unresolved V gene accounts for under half, and the remainder has no known explanation. D and trimming come from the DNA, and the V and J calls and clone size come from that table. The table for this sample lists 190,000 or so clones; roughly 80% of them were counted only once. Clones ranked in the top ten supply 2.5% to 3.5% of the sample.

As to this clone: The specificity of this receptor is unknown. It has no much larger one-base neighbor in the sample; base qualities were not kept.

Donors formed part of the validation cohort, which comprised 120 subjects and was distinct from the first cohort of 670 or so subjects. This clonotype was sampled from a woman aged 18-29 years in good health and CMV-seropositive. This sequence uses TRBV7-2 and TRBJ2-7; 10 middle bases align to TRBD1. The sample taken for sequencing was PBMCs. The CDR3 corresponds to CASSPWTGGGEQYF. The DNA is as follows: TGTGCCAGCAGCCCTTGGACAGGGGGAGGCGAGCAGTACTTC. The entire variable domain, with the stretches around the CDR3 drawn from the reference TRBV7-2 and TRBJ2-7 proteins, is GAGVSQSPSNKVTEKGKDVELRCDPISGHTALYWYRQSLGQGLEFLIYFQGNSAPDKSGLPSDRFSAERTGGSVSTLTIQRTQQEDSAVYLCASSPWTGGGEQYFGPGTRLTVT.